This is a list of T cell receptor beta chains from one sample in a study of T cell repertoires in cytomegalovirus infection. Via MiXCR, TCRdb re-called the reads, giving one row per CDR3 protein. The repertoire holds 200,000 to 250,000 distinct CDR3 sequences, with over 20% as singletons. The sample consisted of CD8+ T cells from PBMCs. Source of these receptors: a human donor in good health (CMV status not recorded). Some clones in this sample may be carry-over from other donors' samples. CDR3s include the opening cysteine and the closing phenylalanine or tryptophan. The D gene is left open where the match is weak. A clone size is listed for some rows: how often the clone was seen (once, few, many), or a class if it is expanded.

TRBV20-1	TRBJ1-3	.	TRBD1	TGCAGTGCTGGGACAGGGACCTCTGGAAACACCATATATTTT	CSAGTGTSGNTIYF
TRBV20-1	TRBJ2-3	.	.	TGCAGTGCTGCCCCTCTAGGCTCTAGCACAGATACGCAGTATTTT	CSAAPLGSSTDTQYF
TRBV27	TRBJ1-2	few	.	TGTGCCAGCAGCCCGGACACAAGACCCAACTATGGCTACACCTTC	CASSPDTRPNYGYTF
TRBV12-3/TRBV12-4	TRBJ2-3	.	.	TGTGCCAGCAGTCTGACCGGTCCCGGAGATACGCAGTATTTT	CASSLTGPGDTQYF
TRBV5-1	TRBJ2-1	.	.	TGCGCCAGCAGCTCCTGGGCCAAAGTCCAGGGGCCCTCCTACAATGAGCAGTTCTTC	CASSSWAKVQGPSYNEQFF
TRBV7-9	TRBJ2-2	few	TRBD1	TGTGCCAGCAGCCCGAGACAGGGGGCAAACACCGGGGAGCTGTTTTTT	CASSPRQGANTGELFF
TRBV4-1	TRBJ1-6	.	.	TGCGCCAGCAGGTACGAGGGCGTAGGTTCACCCCTCCACTTT	CASRYEGVGSPLHF
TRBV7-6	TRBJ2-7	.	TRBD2	TGTGCCAGCAGGCTAACCAGAAGCGGGGCTAGCTCCTACGAGCAGTACTTC	CASRLTRSGASSYEQYF
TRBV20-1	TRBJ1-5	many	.	TGCAGTGCTAGAACAGGGAGGTCAAATCAGCCCCAGCATTTT	CSARTGRSNQPQHF
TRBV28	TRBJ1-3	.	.	TGTGCCAGCAGTTTTTTTGGGGACGGGGCTGGAAACACCATATATTTT	CASSFFGDGAGNTIYF
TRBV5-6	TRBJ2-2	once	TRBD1	TGTGCCAGCACCTCGACAGGGTACACCGGGGAGCTGTTTTTT	CASTSTGYTGELFF
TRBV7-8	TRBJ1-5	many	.	TGTGCCAGCAGCTTAGAATCTGCGGGGGTAAATCAGCCCCAGCATTTT	CASSLESAGVNQPQHF
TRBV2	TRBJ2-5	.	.	TGTGCCAGCAATGAGGAGTCGTGGGAGACCCAGTACTTC	CASNEESWETQYF
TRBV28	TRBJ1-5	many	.	TGTGCCAGCAAGGAGTTTAATCAGCCCCAGCATTTT	CASKEFNQPQHF
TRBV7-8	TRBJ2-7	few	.	TGTGCCAGCAGCTCCACGACTGAGCAGTACTTC	CASSSTTEQYF
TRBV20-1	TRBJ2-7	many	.	TGCAGTGCTAGAGATCTATACCGAGCCTACGAGCAGTACTTC	CSARDLYRAYEQYF
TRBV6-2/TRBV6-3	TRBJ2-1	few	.	TGTGCCAGCAGTTACTCCGGGGCGGGCGATGAGCAGTTCTTC	CASSYSGAGDEQFF
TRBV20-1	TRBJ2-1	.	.	TGCAGTGCTAGACCTCTCCCAAATGAGCAGTTCTTC	CSARPLPNEQFF
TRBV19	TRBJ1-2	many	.	TGTGCCAGTAGTCTAGGGACATCCTATGGCTACACCTTC	CASSLGTSYGYTF
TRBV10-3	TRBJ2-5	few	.	TGTGCCATCAGTGCGGGTGTACAAGAGACCCAGTACTTC	CAISAGVQETQYF
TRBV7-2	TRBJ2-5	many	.	TGTGCCAGCAGCTTGAACAGGGAAGGAGAGACCCAGTACTTC	CASSLNREGETQYF
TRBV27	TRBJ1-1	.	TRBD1	TGTGCCAGCAGCCTCGACAGGGTTTACACTGAAGCTTTCTTT	CASSLDRVYTEAFF
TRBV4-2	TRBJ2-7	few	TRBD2	TGTGCCAGCAGCCAAGAGGCTAGCGGATTCTACGAGCAGTACTTC	CASSQEASGFYEQYF
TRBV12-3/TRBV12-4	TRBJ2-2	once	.	TGTGCCAGCAGTCCGGACACCTACACCGGGGAGCTGTTTTTT	CASSPDTYTGELFF
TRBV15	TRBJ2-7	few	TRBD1	TGTGCCACCAGCGGAAAACAGGGGGCAGTCTACGAGCAGTACTTC	CATSGKQGAVYEQYF
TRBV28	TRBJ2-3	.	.	TGTGCCAGCAGTCCGACACAAGTTCTGGCAGATACGCAGTATTTT	CASSPTQVLADTQYF
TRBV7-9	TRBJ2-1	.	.	TGTGCCAGCAGCTTATTGCACCCACCCTACAATGAGCAGTTCTTC	CASSLLHPPYNEQFF
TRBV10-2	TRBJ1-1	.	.	TGCGCCAGCAGTCGGGGACCGCTGAACACTGAAGCTTTCTTT	CASSRGPLNTEAFF
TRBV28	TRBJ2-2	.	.	TGTGCCAGCAGTTGGGGGGGCGTGGCCGGGGAGCTGTTTTTT	CASSWGGVAGELFF
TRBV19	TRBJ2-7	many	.	TGTGCCAGTAGTATAGGCGCCGGAACCTACGAGCAGTACTTC	CASSIGAGTYEQYF
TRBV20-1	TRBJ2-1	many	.	TGCAGTGCCCTTGTGGGGGGCCGCAATGAGCAGTTCTTC	CSALVGGRNEQFF